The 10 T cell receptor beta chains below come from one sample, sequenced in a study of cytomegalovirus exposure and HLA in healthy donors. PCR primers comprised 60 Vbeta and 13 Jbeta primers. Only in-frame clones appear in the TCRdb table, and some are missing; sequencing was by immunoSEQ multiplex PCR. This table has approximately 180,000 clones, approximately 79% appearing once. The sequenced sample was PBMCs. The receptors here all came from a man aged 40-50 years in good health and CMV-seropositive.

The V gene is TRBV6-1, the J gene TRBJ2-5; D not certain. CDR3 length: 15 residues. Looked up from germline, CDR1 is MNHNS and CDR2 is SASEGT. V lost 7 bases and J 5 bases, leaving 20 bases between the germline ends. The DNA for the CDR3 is TGTGCCAGCAAGGTCTCGACTTGGGTGGCGGAGACCCAGTACTTC. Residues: CASKVSTWVAETQYF.

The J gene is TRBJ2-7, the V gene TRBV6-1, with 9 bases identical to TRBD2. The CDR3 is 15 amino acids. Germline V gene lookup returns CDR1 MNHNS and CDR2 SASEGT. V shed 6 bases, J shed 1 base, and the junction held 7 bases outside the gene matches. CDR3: CASSKTSGASYEQYF. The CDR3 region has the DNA TGTGCCAGCAGCAAGACTAGCGGAGCTTCCTACGAGCAGTACTTC.

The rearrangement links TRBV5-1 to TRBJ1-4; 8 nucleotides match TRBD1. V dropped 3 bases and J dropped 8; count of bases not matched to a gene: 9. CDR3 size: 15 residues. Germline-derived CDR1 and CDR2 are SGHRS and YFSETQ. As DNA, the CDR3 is TGCGCCAGCAGCTCAATACCGGGACAGGCCGAAAAACTGTTTTTT. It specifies CASSSIPGQAEKLFF. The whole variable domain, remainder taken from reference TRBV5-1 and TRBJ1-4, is KAGVTQTPRYLIKTRGQQVTLSCSPISGHRSVSWYQQTPGQGLQFLFEYFSETQRNKGNFPGRFSGRQFSNSRSEMNVSTLELGDSALYLCASSSIPGQAEKLFFGSGTQLSVL.

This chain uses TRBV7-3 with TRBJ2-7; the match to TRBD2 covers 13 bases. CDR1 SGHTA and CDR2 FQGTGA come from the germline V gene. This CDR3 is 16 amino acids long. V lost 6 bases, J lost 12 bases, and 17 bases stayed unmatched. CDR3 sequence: CASRPPGLAGTAKRYF. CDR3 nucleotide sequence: TGTGCCAGCAGGCCACCGGGACTAGCGGGAACGGCGAAGAGGTACTTC.

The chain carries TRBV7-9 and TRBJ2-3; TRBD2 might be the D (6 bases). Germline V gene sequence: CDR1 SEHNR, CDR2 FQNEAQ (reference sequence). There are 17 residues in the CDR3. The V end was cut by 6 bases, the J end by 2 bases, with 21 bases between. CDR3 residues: CASSIEGQLAFTDTQYF. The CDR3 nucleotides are TGTGCCAGCAGTATAGAAGGCCAGCTAGCGTTCACAGATACGCAGTATTTT.

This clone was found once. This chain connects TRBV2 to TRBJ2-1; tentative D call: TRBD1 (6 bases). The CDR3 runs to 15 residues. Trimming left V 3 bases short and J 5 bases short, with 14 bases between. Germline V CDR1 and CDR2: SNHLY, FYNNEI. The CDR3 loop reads CASSDWRAGDNEQFF. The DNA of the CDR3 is TGTGCCAGCAGTGATTGGCGGGCAGGGGACAATGAGCAGTTCTTC.

The CDR3 DNA reads TGTGCCAGCAGCCTCCCCGGCCTTAGCGGGGGGGGCTACGAGCAGTACTTC. Protein sequence: CASSLPGLSGGGYEQYF. J is TRBJ2-7 and V is TRBV5-4, with TRBD2 identical over 11 bases. Germline V gene sequence: CDR1 SGHNT, CDR2 YYREEE (reference sequence). V was clipped by 4 bases and J by 3 bases; unmatched bases: 12. There are 17 residues in the CDR3.

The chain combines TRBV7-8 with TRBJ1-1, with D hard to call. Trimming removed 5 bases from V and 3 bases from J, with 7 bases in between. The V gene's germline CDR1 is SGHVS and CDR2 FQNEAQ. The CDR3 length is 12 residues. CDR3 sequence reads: CASSPRDTEAFF. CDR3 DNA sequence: TGTGCCAGCAGCCCCCGGGACACTGAAGCTTTCTTT. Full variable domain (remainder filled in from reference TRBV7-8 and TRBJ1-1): GAGVSQSPRYKVAKRGQDVALRCDPISGHVSLFWYQQALGQGPEFLTYFQNEAQLDKSGLPSDRFFAERPEGSVSTLKIQRTQQEDSAVYLCASSPRDTEAFFGQGTRLTVV.

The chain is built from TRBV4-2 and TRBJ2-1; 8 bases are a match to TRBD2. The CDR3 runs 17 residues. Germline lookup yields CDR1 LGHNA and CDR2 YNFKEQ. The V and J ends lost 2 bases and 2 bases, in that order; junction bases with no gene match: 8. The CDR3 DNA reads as TGTGCCAGCAGCCAAACAACGGCTAGCGGGCCCTACAATGAGCAGTTCTTC. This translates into CASSQTTASGPYNEQFF.

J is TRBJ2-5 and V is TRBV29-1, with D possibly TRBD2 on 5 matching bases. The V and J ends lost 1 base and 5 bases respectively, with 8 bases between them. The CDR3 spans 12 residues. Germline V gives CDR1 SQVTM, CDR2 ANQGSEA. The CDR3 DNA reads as TGCAGCGTTGAAGTACTAGTGGAGACCCAGTACTTC. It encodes CSVEVLVETQYF.